This T cell receptor beta chain comes out of a study of Graves' ophthalmopathy and Graves' hyperthyroidism. As for the study in general: The study drew peripheral blood at initial diagnosis, before any treatment.

Study results and caveats: Blood shared most expanded thyroid clonotypes above 0.001 frequency.

The authors amplified TCR beta CDR3 regions from RNA transcripts. The first-round RT-PCR employed HTBI primers together with the Qiagen OneStep RT-PCR kit. A multiplex PCR was then performed as the second round. TCRdb reprocessed the multiplex PCR reads via MiXCR and lists one record per CDR3 protein. The table records 200,000 to 250,000 distinct CDR3 sequences, around a fifth of them present only once. Many counts were recorded for this clonotype. Its matching antigen is unknown. Sequenced input: peripheral blood. The clonotype originates from a woman aged 50 to 60 with Graves' ophthalmopathy.

CDR3 bases: TGTGCCAGCAGTTTCGGGCAGGACTATGGCTACACCTTC. Amino acid sequence: CASSFGQDYGYTF. The rearrangement uses TRBV28 and TRBJ1-2; D is unresolved. Germline values: CDR1 MDHEN, CDR2 SYDVKM. V lost 3 bases and J lost 3, with 8 bases in between. The CDR3 is 13 amino acids.